Listed here are 5 T cell receptor beta chains from one sample, sequenced in a study of naive CD8 T cells in extremely preterm neonates. Data came from immunoSEQ multiplex PCR; TCRdb stores just in-frame clones and leaves some out. The sample holds 4,000 to 6,500 clones, nearly 99% seen once. The sequencing sample was made of naive CD8+ T cells from blood. Receptors originate from a human donor in good health.

The chain has TRBV30 and TRBJ1-2; TRBD1 matches at 9 bases. Germline V gene lookup returns CDR1 GTSNPN and CDR2 SVGIG (reference sequence). The CDR3 contains 16 residues. V dropped 2 bases and J dropped 6; count of bases not matched to a gene: 13. This chain's CDR3 is CAWSFHRGREPDGYTF. In nucleotides, the CDR3 is TGTGCCTGGAGTTTCCACAGGGGGCGCGAACCGGATGGCTACACCTTC.

This rearrangement joins TRBV7-6 to TRBJ2-7, with 7 bases matching TRBD1. Germline-derived CDR1 and CDR2 are SGHVS and FNYEAQ. The CDR3 is 15 amino acids. The V and J ends lost 5 bases and 3 bases, in that order; junction bases with no gene match: 10. The CDR3 reads CASSPMPGQSYEQYF. The DNA for the CDR3 is TGTGCCAGCAGCCCTATGCCGGGACAGAGCTACGAGCAGTACTTC.

CDR3 sequence reads: CAWSVPGDTYGYTF. DNA for the CDR3: TGTGCCTGGAGTGTTCCAGGGGATACCTATGGCTACACCTTC. This chain uses TRBV30 with TRBJ1-2, with D possibly being TRBD1 (6 bases). Germline V gene data show CDR1 as GTSNPN and CDR2 as SVGIG (reference sequence). The CDR3 sequence is 14 residues long. V was clipped by 0 bases and J by 4 bases, with 12 bases between them.

With respect to this clone: One junction end does not reproduce the germline sequence, and a read error may be involved. The rearrangement uses TRBV7-7 and TRBJ2-7, with D perhaps matching TRBD1 (5 bases). The CDR3 is 13 amino acids. Germline CDR1 and CDR2: SSHAT and FNYEAQ (reference sequence). The CDR3 reads CASSLDSSYEQYF. The CDR3 nucleotides read TGTGCTAGCAGCTTAGACAGCTCCTACGAGCAGTACTTC.

The genes are TRBV21-1 and TRBJ2-7; the D call of TRBD2 is as the table states it, not checked on the DNA. TRBV21-1 is classified as a pseudogene. The CDR3 runs 17 residues. The CDR3 nucleotides are TGTGCCAGCAGCAAACCCGGACTAGCGGGAGGTCGGTACGAGCAGTACTTC. This sequence encodes CASSKPGLAGGRYEQYF.